A selection of T cell receptor beta chains follows, all from one sample in a study of siplizumab effects on memory and regulatory T cells. The table came from immunoSEQ multiplex PCR; TCRdb's copy has only in-frame clones and leaves some out. The sample consists of 80,000 to 130,000 clones, about 93% of them appearing once. Sequencing input: Tregs sorted from blood. These receptors came from a human donor in good health. Both conserved end residues are part of each CDR3. Fields, in order: clone size, D gene, V gene, J gene, CDR3 DNA, CDR3 protein. A D gene is named only where the DNA matches it firmly. For some rows the clone size is stated as once, few or many, or as a class when expanded; others skip it.

>NA|TRBD2|TRBV5-6|TRBJ2-7
TGTGCCAGCAGCCCCAGACTAGCGGGAGGTTACGAGCAGTACTTC
CASSPRLAGGYEQYF
>NA|TRBD2|TRBV4-1|TRBJ2-4
TGCGCCAGCAGTTCGGGGACTAGTATTCAAGCCAAAAACATTCAGTACTTC
CASSSGTSIQAKNIQYF
>NA|TRBD1|TRBV5-6|TRBJ1-1
TGTGCCAGCAGCTTGGGGGACAGCGTGAACACTGAAGCTTTCTTT
CASSLGDSVNTEAFF
>NA|NA|TRBV7-2|TRBJ2-7
TGTGCCAGCAGCTTAGTTGTTGGGCAGTACTTC
CASSLVVGQYF
>NA|TRBD1|TRBV28|TRBJ2-1
TGTGCCAGCGGGGGACAGGGCTACAGTGAGCAGTTCTTC
CASGGQGYSEQFF
>NA|TRBD2|TRBV7-9|TRBJ2-1
TGTGCCAGCAGCCCGAGGACTAGCGGGGGCTCCTACAATGAGCAGTTCTTC
CASSPRTSGGSYNEQFF
>few|NA|TRBV5-6|TRBJ1-2
TGTGCCAGCAGCTTGGCCGGGTCAGGTCCAACCGCTGGCTACACCTTC
CASSLAGSGPTAGYTF
>NA|NA|TRBV7-9|TRBJ2-7
TGTGCCAGCAGCAGCATCGACAGGTTCAACTACGAGCAGTACTTC
CASSSIDRFNYEQYF
>NA|NA|TRBV5-4|TRBJ2-1
TGTGCCAGCAGCGTAAGGAGATCGGCTGAGCAGTTCTTC
CASSVRRSAEQFF
>NA|NA|TRBV11-2|TRBJ1-2
TGTGCCAGCAGCCCCGGACCGGCCGGACCCCTCTATGGCTACACCTTC
CASSPGPAGPLYGYTF
>NA|TRBD2|TRBV10-1|TRBJ2-2
TGCGCCAGCAGCCGGGACTACTTCACCGGGGAGCTGTTTTTT
CASSRDYFTGELFF
>NA|NA|TRBV6-5|TRBJ1-2
TGTGCCAGCAGCTCGACGGAGAGAGGCTACACCTTC
CASSSTERGYTF
>NA|TRBD1|TRBV2|TRBJ1-5
TGTGCCAGCACCTCGGACAGGGGAAGCAATCAGCCCCAGCATTTT
CASTSDRGSNQPQHF
>NA|TRBD2|TRBV14|TRBJ2-4
TGTGCCAGCAGCCAAGGGGGAGGGAGTTACATTCAGTACTTC
CASSQGGGSYIQYF
>NA|NA|TRBV9|TRBJ2-7
TGTGCCAGCAGCGTAGCGGGGACGACCTACGAGCAGTACTTC
CASSVAGTTYEQYF
>NA|NA|TRBV18|TRBJ1-1
TGTGCCAGCTCACCACTTGGGGGCGTGGACACTGAAGCTTTCTTT
CASSPLGGVDTEAFF
>NA|TRBD1|TRBV6-1|TRBJ2-1
TGTGCCAGCAGGAGATCCGGGACAGGGGAAAATGAGCAGTTCTTC
CASRRSGTGENEQFF
>NA|NA|TRBV11-2|TRBJ2-3
TGTGCCAGCAGCTTAGTGGGTGGAGGAGCAGATACGCAGTATTTT
CASSLVGGGADTQYF
>NA|NA|TRBV4-1|TRBJ1-1
TGCGCCAGCAGCCAACCCGCTTCCTGGGGGATTGAAGCTTTCTTT
CASSQPASWGIEAFF
>NA|TRBD1|TRBV9|TRBJ2-3
TGTGCCAGCAGCGTTCAGGGGGTGACAGATACGCAGTATTTT
CASSVQGVTDTQYF
>NA|NA|TRBV28|TRBJ2-1
TGTGCCAGCAGTTTTGGGTCCTACAATGAGCAGTTCTTC
CASSFGSYNEQFF
>NA|NA|TRBV18|TRBJ2-5
TGTGCCAGTACTAAGGACCTCCAAGAGACCCAGTACTTC
CASTKDLQETQYF
>few|NA|TRBV5-1|TRBJ2-2
TGCGCCAGCAGCTCCTCGACAGTGAACACCGGGGAGCTGTTTTTT
CASSSSTVNTGELFF
>NA|NA|TRBV10-1|TRBJ2-3
TGCGCCAGCAGTGAGTCTAGCGGCCCTAGCACAGATACGCAGTATTTT
CASSESSGPSTDTQYF
>NA|NA|TRBV19|TRBJ2-7
TGTGCCAGTAGGGCCAGGGAGGTCCCCACGGGGGAGCAGTACTTC
CASRAREVPTGEQYF
>NA|TRBD2|TRBV5-5|TRBJ2-7
TGTGCCAGCAGCTCCACTAGCGGGAGGGCTCACGAGCAGTACTTC
CASSSTSGRAHEQYF
>NA|TRBD1|TRBV5-6|TRBJ1-2
TGTGCCAGCAGCTGGGGGACAGGGGTGGCTAACTATGGCTACACCTTC
CASSWGTGVANYGYTF
>NA|NA|TRBV25-1|TRBJ2-2
TGTGCCAGCTCCGAGCTAACAGGGAAGAACACCGGGGAGCTGTTTTTT
CASSELTGKNTGELFF
>NA|TRBD2|TRBV5-1|TRBJ2-1
TGCGCCAGCAGCGCGACCGGGACTAGCAGCACTGAGCAGTTCTTC
CASSATGTSSTEQFF
>NA|NA|TRBV7-9|TRBJ2-7
TGTGCCAGCAGCTTGGGCTACTACGAGCAGTACTTC
CASSLGYYEQYF
>NA|TRBD1|TRBV29-1|TRBJ2-5
TGCAGCGCCCAGCGGGACAGGGGCGAGACCCAGTACTTC
CSAQRDRGETQYF